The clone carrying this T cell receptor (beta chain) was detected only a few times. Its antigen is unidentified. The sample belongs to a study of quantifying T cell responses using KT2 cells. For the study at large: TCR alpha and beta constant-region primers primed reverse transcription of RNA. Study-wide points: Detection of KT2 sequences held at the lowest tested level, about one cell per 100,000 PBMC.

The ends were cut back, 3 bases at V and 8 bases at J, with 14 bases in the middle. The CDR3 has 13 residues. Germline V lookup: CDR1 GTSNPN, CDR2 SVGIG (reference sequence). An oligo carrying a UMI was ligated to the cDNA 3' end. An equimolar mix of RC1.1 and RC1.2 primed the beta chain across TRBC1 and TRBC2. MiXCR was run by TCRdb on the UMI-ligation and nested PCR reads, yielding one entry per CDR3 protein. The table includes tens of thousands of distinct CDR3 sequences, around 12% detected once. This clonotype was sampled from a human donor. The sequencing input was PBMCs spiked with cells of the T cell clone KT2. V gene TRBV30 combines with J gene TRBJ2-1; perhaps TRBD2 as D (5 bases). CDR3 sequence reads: CAWRFPSRYEQFF. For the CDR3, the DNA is TGTGCCTGGAGGTTCCCTAGCAGGTATGAGCAGTTCTTC.